These 32 T cell receptor beta chains share one sample of origin, sequenced in a study of post-analysis software for immune sequencing data. Whole-study results and caveats: Patients showed TRBV5-6, TRBV5-1 and TRBV20-1 among about five TRBV segments more frequent than in controls.

These receptors lack a known antigen. The TCR beta cDNA libraries contained unique molecular identifiers. One entry per CDR3 protein results from TCRdb running MiXCR on the PCR reads. The repertoire holds around 400,000 distinct CDR3 sequences, 35% to 45% seen once, with around 8% in the top ten. Sequenced material: blood. The source of these receptors is a girl aged 2 to 10 with multiple sclerosis.

The chain links TRBV5-1 to TRBJ2-1; 9 bases match TRBD1. V lost 0 bases, J lost 10 bases, and 11 bases stayed unmatched. CDR1 SGHRS and CDR2 YFSETQ come from the germline V gene. This CDR3 spans 16 amino acids. The chain's CDR3 is CASSLGGDRVGREQFF. The CDR3 coding sequence is TGCGCCAGCAGCTTGGGGGGGGACAGGGTTGGACGGGAGCAGTTCTTC.

This chain joins TRBV10-3 and TRBJ2-4; 7 bases are a match to TRBD1. With the DNA end fitting TRBJ2-5 better, the J assignment may be wrong. The CDR3 is made up of 12 amino acids. Per the germline V gene, CDR1 is ENHRY and CDR2 is SYGVKD. CDR3 coding DNA: TGTGCCATGGGACAGCCCCAAGAGACCCAGTACTTC. As protein: CAMGQPQETQYF.

The V gene is TRBV7-9, the J gene TRBJ2-4; tentative D call: TRBD1 (6 bases). The V end lost 5 bases, the J end lost 13 bases, and 15 bases lay between the germline ends. The CDR3 has 12 amino acids. Germline V gene sequence: CDR1 SEHNR, CDR2 FQNEAQ (reference sequence). The chain's CDR3 is CASSLQGWEQYF. DNA for the CDR3: TGTGCCAGCAGCCTACAGGGCTGGGAGCAGTACTTC.

V gene TRBV7-2 combines with J gene TRBJ2-3; the D is unclear. Trimming left V 7 bases short and J 2 bases short, with 13 bases between. Germline V gene lookup returns CDR1 SGHTA and CDR2 FQGNSA. The CDR3 length is 14 residues. CDR3 DNA: TGTGCCAGCATCAAGATGGGATTCACAGATACGCAGTATTTT. Amino acids: CASIKMGFTDTQYF.

This rearrangement joins TRBV13 to TRBJ2-7, with D uncertain. Trimming shortened V by 0 bases and J by 0 bases, and 12 bases separated the two germline ends. The germline gives CDR1 PRHDT, CDR2 FYEKMQ (reference sequence). The CDR3 loop spans 16 amino acids. In DNA form, the CDR3 reads TGTGCCAGCAGCTTAGGGCGGCCCAGGAGCTCCTACGAGCAGTACTTC. It is translated as CASSLGRPRSSYEQYF. Complete variable domain (other parts from reference TRBV13 and TRBJ2-7): AAGVIQSPRHLIKEKRETATLKCYPIPRHDTVYWYQQGPGQDPQFLISFYEKMQSDKGSIPDRFSAQQFSDYHSELNMSSLELGDSALYFCASSLGRPRSSYEQYFGPGTRLTVT.

This clonotype was observed a few times. The rearrangement joins TRBV5-1 to TRBJ2-3; 8 bases agree with TRBD1. J lost 4 bases, V lost 1 base, and 5 bases had no gene match. Germline V gives CDR1 SGHRS, CDR2 YFSETQ. This CDR3 region has 15 residues. In DNA form, the CDR3 reads TGCGCCAGCAGCTTGTCAGGGGGCGCCCCAGATACGCAGTATTTT. It translates to CASSLSGGAPDTQYF.

The V and J genes are TRBV5-1 and TRBJ1-4; D possibly corresponds to TRBD1 (5 bases). V gave up 3 bases and J gave up 0 bases, with 12 bases separating them. Germline V lookup: CDR1 SGHRS, CDR2 YFSETQ. The CDR3 is made up of 16 amino acids. The CDR3 DNA follows: TGCGCCAGCAGCTATCGACAGTCTGCAACTAATGAAAAACTGTTTTTT. This encodes CASSYRQSATNEKLFF.

The chain is built from TRBV5-6 and TRBJ2-5; 7 bases align to TRBD1. Trimming took 1 base from V and 3 from J; bases not matched to a gene: 6. This CDR3 has 15 residues. Germline CDR1 reads SGHDT; CDR2 reads YYEEEE. For the CDR3, the DNA is TGTGCCAGCAGCTTGAACAGGGGTGGGGAAGAGACCCAGTACTTC. It specifies CASSLNRGGEETQYF.

V usage is TRBV6-5 and J usage is TRBJ2-7, with D possibly being TRBD1 (7 bases). The CDR3 length is 15 residues. Per germline, CDR1 MNHEY and CDR2 SVGAGI. V was cut by 2 bases and J by 3 bases, with 14 bases left in between. CDR3 residues: CASSYQGTAGYEQYF. CDR3 bases: TGTGCCAGCAGTTACCAAGGGACAGCGGGCTACGAGCAGTACTTC.

The table lists this clonotype with a few counts. This sequence joins TRBV7-9 and TRBJ1-5; D is possibly TRBD1 (5 bases). The CDR3 sequence is 15 residues long. The ends were cut back, 5 bases at V and 2 bases at J, with 13 bases in the middle. Germline V gene sequence: CDR1 SEHNR, CDR2 FQNEAQ (reference sequence). In DNA form, the CDR3 reads TGTGCCAGCAGCCAAACGGGGGACCGCAATCAGCCCCAGCATTTT. Amino acids: CASSQTGDRNQPQHF. The complete variable domain, with remaining parts taken from reference TRBV7-9 and TRBJ1-5, reads DTGVSQNPRHKITKRGQNVTFRCDPISEHNRLYWYRQTLGQGPEFLTYFQNEAQLEKSRLLSDRFSAERPKGSFSTLEIQRTEQGDSAMYLCASSQTGDRNQPQHFGDGTRLSIL.

The chain employs TRBV12-3 or TRBV12-4 and TRBJ2-7; TRBD1 might be the D (5 bases). V shed 4 bases and J shed 1 base, with 8 bases lying between them. The length of the CDR3 is 13 residues. As DNA, the CDR3 is TGTGCCAGCAGTTCCCAGGGTTCCTACGAGCAGTACTTC. Residues: CASSSQGSYEQYF.

The rearrangement uses TRBV20-1 and TRBJ1-2, with TRBD1 matching 8 bases. The V gene end was trimmed by 0 bases and the J gene end by 3 bases; junction bases not matched to a gene: 3. Germline loops: CDR1 DFQATT, CDR2 SNEGSKA (reference sequence). The CDR3 covers 14 residues. This chain's CDR3 is CSARDNRGDYGYTF. DNA of the CDR3: TGCAGTGCTAGAGACAACAGGGGGGACTATGGCTACACCTTC.

The chain joins TRBV20-1 to TRBJ2-5; 12 bases agree with TRBD2. The end of the DNA aligns better with TRBJ2-7, so the J call may be wrong. The length of the CDR3 is 15 residues. In germline, CDR1 is DFQATT, CDR2 SNEGSKA (reference sequence). The CDR3 DNA sequence: TGCAGTGCTAGACTTGGACTAGCGGGATCCTACGAGCAGTACTTC. The encoded protein is CSARLGLAGSYEQYF.

This sequence joins TRBV6-2 or TRBV6-3 and TRBJ2-2; 9 nucleotides line up with TRBD1. V lost 7 bases, J lost 3 bases, and 3 bases stayed unmatched. The CDR3 extends over 14 amino acids. Germline V lookup: CDR1 MNHEY, CDR2 SVGEGT. The CDR3 DNA is TGTGCCAGCAAGGGGACAGGGCACACCGGGGAGCTGTTTTTT. It is translated as CASKGTGHTGELFF.

The chain has TRBV6-5 and TRBJ2-5, with TRBD1 matching 9 bases. This CDR3 comprises 15 residues. Germline trimming cut 7 bases from V and 4 bases from J; bases unmatched to any gene: 10. Germline V gene lookup returns CDR1 MNHEY and CDR2 SVGAGI. The CDR3 reads CASNTAQGAGETQYF. The CDR3 DNA reads TGTGCCAGCAACACCGCACAGGGGGCTGGAGAGACCCAGTACTTC.

This clonotype was picked up a small number of times. The chain recombines TRBV5-1 with TRBJ2-3, with D hard to call. Looked up from germline, CDR1 is SGHRS and CDR2 is YFSETQ. The V and J ends lost 6 bases and 6 bases respectively, with 14 bases between them. There are 13 residues in the CDR3. Here the CDR3 reads CASTPTLLDTQYF. CDR3 DNA sequence: TGCGCCAGCACCCCTACCCTCTTGGATACGCAGTATTTT.

This clonotype was observed a handful of times. The V call is TRBV6-5, the J call TRBJ2-3; D gene ambiguous. The CDR3 loop spans 15 amino acids. V lost 6 bases and J 4 bases, leaving 17 bases between the germline ends. In germline, CDR1 is MNHEY, CDR2 SVGAGI. The CDR3 loop reads CASRQTYFEADTQYF. CDR3 nucleotide sequence: TGTGCCAGCAGGCAAACTTATTTTGAAGCAGATACGCAGTATTTT.

Here the CDR3 DNA reads TGTGCCAGCAGCTTTCTTAAAGAGACCCAGTACTTC. The encoded protein is CASSFLKETQYF. J is TRBJ2-5 and V is TRBV7-9, with D unclear. Per germline, CDR1 SEHNR and CDR2 FQNEAQ (reference sequence). The length of the CDR3 is 12 residues. The germline V and J ends were trimmed by 3 bases and 3 bases, with 5 bases remaining between them.

This clonotype showed up just a few times. The chain is built from TRBV20-1 and TRBJ2-3; 7 positions agree with TRBD2. Germline CDR1 is DFQATT and CDR2 is SNEGSKA (reference sequence). Trimming took 3 bases from V and 3 from J; bases not matched to a gene: 12. The CDR3 extends over 16 amino acids. DNA for the CDR3: TGCAGTGCTAGCGCTGGGCGGGGCGGGAGAACAGATACGCAGTATTTT. Translation gives CSASAGRGGRTDTQYF.

This clonotype was seen a few times. V and J are TRBV6-2 or TRBV6-3 and TRBJ1-5; 8 nucleotides align to TRBD1. The CDR3 sequence is 16 residues long. V lost 0 bases to trimming and J lost 5 bases; unmatched junction nucleotides: 6. CDR1 is MNHEY, CDR2 SVGEGT, per germline. CDR3 nucleotides: TGTGCCAGCAGTTACTCTACGAGACAGGGGCATCAGCCCCAGCATTTT. Encoded protein: CASSYSTRQGHQPQHF.

Only a few counts were recorded for this clonotype. The chain recombines TRBV6-6 with TRBJ1-5, with D possibly being TRBD1 (5 bases). CDR3 size: 13 residues. Germline V gene data show CDR1 as MNHNY and CDR2 as SVGAGI (reference sequence). Between the trimmed V and J ends, which lost 2 bases and 7 bases, there was a span of 9 bases. Written as DNA, the CDR3 is TGTGCCAGCAGTTACGCAGGGAAGCAGCCCCAGCATTTT. Residues: CASSYAGKQPQHF.

V is TRBV20-1 and J is TRBJ2-7, with a weak D call TRBD2 (5 bases). Trimming left V 5 bases short and J 4 bases short, with 12 bases between. The CDR3 covers 12 residues. Germline-derived CDR1 and CDR2 are DFQATT and SNEGSKA (reference sequence). The CDR3 spells CSAGGRFYEQYF. CDR3 nucleotide sequence: TGCAGTGCTGGAGGACGGTTTTACGAGCAGTACTTC.

This chain's CDR3 is CASSLAWRGRKGMYNEQFF. CDR3 coding DNA: TGTGCCAGCAGCTTAGCGTGGCGGGGCAGGAAGGGTATGTACAATGAGCAGTTCTTC. The chain employs TRBV7-9 and TRBJ2-1, with a tentative D call TRBD2 (6 bases). Germline V CDR1 and CDR2: SEHNR, FQNEAQ (reference sequence). The CDR3 runs 19 residues. V shed 0 bases and J shed 4 bases, with 22 bases lying between them.

This clonotype turned up a few times. The chain uses TRBV15 and TRBJ2-7, with D possibly being TRBD2 (5 bases). Germline V gene sequence: CDR1 LNHNV, CDR2 YYDKDF (reference sequence). The CDR3 runs to 14 residues. V lost 2 bases, J lost 7 bases, and 15 bases lay in between. The CDR3 DNA sequence: TGTGCCACCAGCAGATTAGAGGCCGGGGAGGAGCAGTACTTC. Its translation: CATSRLEAGEEQYF.

In its sample, this clonotype was seen a few times. V is TRBV11-2 and J is TRBJ2-6, with a possible D match to TRBD1 (6 bases). CDR1 is SGHAT and CDR2 is FQNNGV in the germline V gene. The germline V and J ends were trimmed by 5 bases and 1 base, with 21 bases remaining between them. CDR3 length equals 19 residues. CDR3 residues: CASSTGQFQRGSGANVLTF. DNA for the CDR3: TGTGCCAGCAGCACCGGACAGTTCCAGAGGGGATCTGGGGCCAACGTCCTGACTTTC.

This clonotype has just a few counts. The chain links TRBV28 to TRBJ2-6, with D perhaps matching TRBD2 (5 bases). This CDR3 region has 15 residues. V was shortened by 6 bases and J by 2 bases, with 11 bases between the two germline ends. Germline-derived CDR1 and CDR2 are MDHEN and SYDVKM. The CDR3 protein is CASSSLRAGANVLTF. In DNA form, the CDR3 reads TGTGCCAGCAGCTCCTTGCGGGCTGGGGCCAACGTCCTGACTTTC.

This clonotype was observed a few times. The chain joins TRBV7-9 to TRBJ2-7, with D perhaps matching TRBD2 (5 bases). The CDR3 spans 15 residues. Trimming left V 6 bases short and J 2 bases short, with 17 bases between. Germline values: CDR1 SEHNR, CDR2 FQNEAQ (reference sequence). CDR3 sequence: CASSLDGGSTYEQYF. In DNA, the CDR3 is TGTGCCAGCAGTTTGGACGGAGGATCTACCTACGAGCAGTACTTC.

The chain carries TRBV29-1 and TRBJ1-1; TRBD1 might be the D (5 bases). Germline-derived CDR1 and CDR2 are SQVTM and ANQGSEA. The CDR3 is made up of 13 amino acids. V lost 7 bases and J lost 0, with 12 bases in between. CDR3 protein: CSARVGVNTEAFF. CDR3 nucleotide sequence: TGCAGCGCCAGGGTGGGGGTGAACACTGAAGCTTTCTTT.

V is TRBV27 and J is TRBJ2-1; D is unclear. Germline V gene data show CDR1 as MNHEY and CDR2 as SMNVEV (reference sequence). V was trimmed by 3 bases and J by 4 bases, leaving 7 bases between them. The CDR3 is 13 residues long. CDR3 in DNA: TGTGCCAGCAGTTTTGTAGCTTACAATGAGCAGTTCTTC. It is translated as CASSFVAYNEQFF.

The chain carries TRBV20-1 and TRBJ2-1, with D perhaps TRBD1 or TRBD2 (7 bases each). The germline V gene has CDR1 DFQATT and CDR2 SNEGSKA (reference sequence). The CDR3 spans 14 residues. V lost 6 bases, J lost 6 bases, and 18 bases lay in between. The CDR3 here is CSAGAGRGLNEQFF. The CDR3 bases are TGCAGTGCCGGGGCGGGGAGGGGGCTCAATGAGCAGTTCTTC.

The chain employs TRBV5-1 and TRBJ2-4, with 9 bases that match TRBD1. V lost 0 bases and J lost 7; bases outside the gene matches: 5. Germline CDR1 is SGHRS and CDR2 is YFSETQ. The CDR3 has 15 amino acids. In DNA, the CDR3 is TGCGCCAGCAGCTTGGTCGGGACAGGGTACAACATTCAGTACTTC. Protein product: CASSLVGTGYNIQYF. Supplemented by reference TRBV5-1 and TRBJ2-4, the full variable domain reads KAGVTQTPRYLIKTRGQQVTLSCSPISGHRSVSWYQQTPGQGLQFLFEYFSETQRNKGNFPGRFSGRQFSNSRSEMNVSTLELGDSALYLCASSLVGTGYNIQYFGAGTRLSVL.

The rearrangement joins TRBV10-3 to TRBJ2-1; 9 bases align to TRBD2. Germline CDR1 and CDR2: ENHRY and SYGVKD. The CDR3 loop spans 15 amino acids. The junction had 5 bases not matched to a gene; V was cut back by 4 bases and J by 4 bases. CDR3 in amino acids: CAISVLRGGYNEQFF. DNA for the CDR3: TGTGCCATCAGTGTTCTGCGGGGGGGGTACAATGAGCAGTTCTTC.